This TCR beta chain was identified during a study of T cells in Graves' hyperthyroidism and ophthalmopathy (dated by TCRdb to between 2017 and 2020). For context, the study as a whole: Peripheral blood was sampled at the time of initial diagnosis, prior to any treatment. A discovery cohort of about a hundred patients, 43 with Graves' ophthalmopathy and approximately 57 with stable Graves' hyperthyroidism, was used to find distinguishing TCR V-J signatures. Prospective prediction of ophthalmopathy was tested in an independent validation cohort consisting of some 18 hyperthyroidism patients and approximately 16 patients who later progressed to ophthalmopathy. The approximately 100 discovery patients were divided at random into training and test sets in a 7:3 ratio. In roughly six Graves' hyperthyroidism patients, the study also compared T-cell repertoires from thyroid tissue with T-cell repertoires from blood. Once sampling was done, hyperthyroidism patients were given methimazole at a starting dose of 30 mg daily, whereas ophthalmopathy patients were given high-dose intravenous methylprednisolone. The paper describes TCR Vbeta CDR3 sequencing of 140 or so peripheral blood samples, made up of about 40 ophthalmopathy patients, 70 to 80 hyperthyroidism patients and some 17 progressor patients.

This clonotype occurred many times. This clone's antigen is unknown. No much larger clone is present one base from it, and per-base qualities are unavailable. Overall results and qualifications from the work: In validation, the model predicted progression to ophthalmopathy with approximately 71% sensitivity and over 72% specificity, a median of approximately 6.5 months before onset. A model built on a 13 V-J signature distinguished ophthalmopathy from stable hyperthyroidism, reaching 85% to 90% sensitivity and 81.08% specificity in cross-validation and 80%/75% in testing. Most expanded thyroid clonotypes (frequency above 0.001) were also detected in blood, a finding suggesting that blood repertoires may reflect thyroid immune responses. Sample size was not statistically predetermined, and blinding of investigators to group allocation was not performed.

Amplification of TCR beta CDR3 regions was carried out from RNA transcripts. A first-round RT-PCR of the TCR CDR3 used the HTBI primer set with the Qiagen OneStep RT-PCR kit. Libraries were constructed in a second round of multiplex PCR, after which size selection and purification were carried out. The libraries were sequenced on an Illumina HiSeq2000 using paired-end 100 bp reads. The authors' analysis ran thus. SOAPnuke was used to process the raw data, throwing out any read that contained adapters or uncalled bases, had a mean Phred below 15, or lacked an exact constant-primer or identifier match. High-quality paired reads were merged with COPE v1.2.5, and unique nucleotide sequences were defined as clonotypes. MiTCR v1.1 was used to align the clonotypes against IMGT TRBV, TRBD and TRBJ reference segments. The analysis was restricted to V-J combinations with a frequency above 0.0001, which together covered 99% to 99.2% of the repertoires. A TCS score was defined as the ratio of F50 (clonal expansion) to E x V (chaos), with BLOSUM62-based TCRdist applied between CDR3 peptides within each V-J. Welch's t-statistics and random forest reduced roughly 500 V-J features to around 14, which were used in a naive Bayes classifier (R e1071). The public reads were reanalyzed by TCRdb: fastp trimming at Q25, MiXCR alignment, in-frame beta chains only. Rows matching on CDR3 protein sequence are summarized as one entry with the most common DNA and genes. TCRdb's processing, not the authors' own work, is the source of the V and J calls. The sample data list around 420,000 distinct CDR3 sequences, and about 15% of these were observed just once. 7.5% to 8% of the sample belongs to the ten largest clones.

Its CDR3 holds 15 amino acids, cysteine through phenylalanine. The retained sequence is limited to the CDR3, 45 bases, with the frame set at the first base. For this chain, trimming is 5 bases at the V end and 0 bases at the J end, and the number of junction bases without a gene match is 4. Graves' hyperthyroidism was defined as stable when no progression to ophthalmopathy occurred over 18 months of follow-up. Hyperthyroidism patients were newly diagnosed, had a disease duration of under 2 months, and were aged 18 to 65 years. Exclusion was applied to patients with uncontrolled infections, other autoimmune diseases, pregnancy or lactation. Diagnoses were based on clinical symptoms, serum thyroxine and TRAb, thyroid ultrasound and orbital computed tomography. Ficoll-Paque density gradient centrifugation was used to isolate PBMCs from about 9.4 ml of fresh peripheral blood. Total RNA was extracted using Trizol reagent, and RNA quality was assessed on an Agilent 2100 Bioanalyzer.

The chain uses TRBV12-3 or TRBV12-4 and TRBJ2-7; 10 nucleotides in the junction match TRBD2. Input material: blood. The TCR originated in a woman younger than 30 with Graves' hyperthyroidism. This receptor carries the CDR3 CASSTSGISSYEQYF. The DNA sequence reads TGTGCCAGCAGTACTAGCGGGATTAGCTCCTACGAGCAGTACTTC.